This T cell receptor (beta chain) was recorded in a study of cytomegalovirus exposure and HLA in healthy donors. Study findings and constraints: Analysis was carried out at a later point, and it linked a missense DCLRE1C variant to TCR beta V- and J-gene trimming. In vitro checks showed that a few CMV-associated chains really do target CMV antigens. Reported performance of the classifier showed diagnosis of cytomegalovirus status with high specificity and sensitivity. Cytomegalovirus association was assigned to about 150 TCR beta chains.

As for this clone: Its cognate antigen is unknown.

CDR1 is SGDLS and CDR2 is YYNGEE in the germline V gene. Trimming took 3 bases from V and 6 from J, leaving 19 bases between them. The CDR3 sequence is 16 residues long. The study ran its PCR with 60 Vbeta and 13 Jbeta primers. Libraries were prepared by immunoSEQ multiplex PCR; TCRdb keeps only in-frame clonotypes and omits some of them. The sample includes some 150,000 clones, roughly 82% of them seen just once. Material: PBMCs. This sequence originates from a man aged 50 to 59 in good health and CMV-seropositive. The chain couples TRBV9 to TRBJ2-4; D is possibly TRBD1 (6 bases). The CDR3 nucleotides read TGTGCCAGCAGCGCACAATGGGCAGGGGTCCCAAACATTCAGTACTTC. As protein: CASSAQWAGVPNIQYF.